The subject of this entry is one TCR beta chain. This sequence may be a read error, since a much larger clone differs from it by one base. CDR3-region Arm-PCR and iRepertoire HTBI primers produced the TCR beta libraries. TCRdb analysed the multiplex PCR reads with MiXCR anew, one entry per CDR3 protein. The data show more than 300,000 distinct CDR3 sequences, 12% seen once. This entry belongs to a study of regulatory T cells in long-lasting Graves disease. V shed 3 bases, J shed 10 bases, and the junction held 10 bases outside the gene matches. This CDR3 has 14 amino acids. CDR1 is SGDLS and CDR2 is YYNGEE in the germline V gene. Noted time point: newly diagnosed GD, antithyroid drugs for less than 3 months. RNA isolated from PBMCs was used to make the TCR library. These data are also associated with another study on T cells in Graves' hyperthyroidism and ophthalmopathy.

The starting material was peripheral blood mononuclear cells (PBMCs), obtained at new diagnosis, from a patient treated with antithyroid drugs. The chain recombines TRBV9 with TRBJ2-1, with 7 bases that match TRBD1. The source of this sequence is a woman younger than 35 with Graves disease. CDR3 sequence (DNA): TGTGCCAGCAGCGGCAGGACAGGCCCACACGAGCAGTTCTTC. Translating it yields CASSGRTGPHEQFF.